The sample holds many counts of the clone carrying this T cell receptor (beta chain). These data come from a study of early T cells in non-severe SARS-CoV-2 infection. TCRdb used MiXCR to reprocess the 5' RACE reads, holding one entry per CDR3 protein. Of roughly 75,000 distinct CDR3 sequences listed, around 12% are singletons. The germline CDR1 and CDR2 sequences are SGHDT and YYEEEE. The CDR3 sequence is 18 residues long. V lost 0 bases and J lost 3; bases outside the gene matches: 13. The sequenced sample consisted of whole blood. The rearrangement joins TRBV5-6 to TRBJ2-7; 9 nucleotides line up with TRBD2. This clonotype was obtained from an adult who was a healthcare worker with PCR-confirmed SARS-CoV-2 infection or an uninfected control (not recorded which). The CDR3 loop is CASSLDGIAGGPHYEQYF. CDR3 in DNA: TGTGCCAGCAGCTTGGATGGGATCGCGGGAGGGCCCCACTACGAGCAGTACTTC.